This entry concerns a single T cell receptor (beta chain). The clone's antigen remains unknown. Base qualities are not provided; no much larger clone lies one nucleotide away. V is shortened by 1 base, J by 1 base, and the region joining them spans 11 bases. The CDR3 has 15 amino acids, counting the end cysteine and phenylalanine. The kept DNA is CDR3 alone, 45 bases in frame from the first base. CDR1 is given as MGHRA and CDR2 as YSYEKL, both from the germline V gene. The immunoSEQ Assay, a bias-controlled multiplex PCR, was used to amplify TCRbeta CDR3 regions from genomic DNA. Processing in the source paper ran as follows. The number of nucleated cells in each sample was estimated by amplification of reference gene primers within the assay. Sequence reads were collapsed and filtered to measure the absolute abundance of every unique TCRbeta CDR3 rearrangement. For each sample, productive Simpson clonality was calculated by taking the square root of Simpson's diversity index across productive rearrangements. Not all clones reach the TCRdb copy of this immuneACCESS table, which keeps in-frame sequences only. Checked studies attribute under half of the gap to unresolved V genes and leave the rest unexplained. D and trimming come from the DNA, and the V and J calls and clone size come from that table. Recorded for this sample are roughly 230,000 clones; 80% to 90% of them occurred a single time. The biggest ten clones account for about 4% of the sample.

The sample comes from a study of blood T cell repertoires in COVID-19 (dated by TCRdb to the early 2020s). As for the study more broadly: Samples covering the acute and convalescent phases of COVID-19 were provided by collaborators in the United States, Italy and Spain. The material from the prospective study consisted of cDNA or gDNA derived from T cells, B-cell-depleted T cells, or PBMCs. Subjects who had been exposed to COVID-19, were actively infected with it, or had recovered from it provided the deeply sampled blood TCRbeta repertoires that made up the dataset. The repertoires were released in a freely available public database intended as a resource for research on the immune response to SARS-CoV-2. Samples were obtained from the ongoing ImmuneRACE study (first 160 participants) and from over 1,000 subjects provided by 6 global collaborators. Nearly every sample came with metadata listing a de-identified subject ID, COVID-19 status, age in years and sex. Where available, HLA class I and class II types were taken from metadata supplied by the sample provider and were not determined by assay-based typing.

General conclusions and limits of the study: Clinical and demographic metadata were provided uncurated, with the amount varying by source and participant.

Each collaborating institution followed its own protocols to collect whole blood in K2EDTA tubes. For TCRbeta analysis, collaborators shipped samples in one of three forms: frozen whole blood, isolated PBMCs, or DNA extracted from either of those sample types. The chain links TRBV4-1 with TRBJ2-7; perhaps TRBD1 is the D gene, with 6 bases matching. The receptor's source is a man over 45 with acute or convalescent COVID-19. Source material: peripheral blood. The CDR3 region reads CASSQGTAYSYEQYF. The DNA sequence is given as TGCGCCAGCAGCCAAGGGACAGCGTATTCCTACGAGCAGTACTTC.